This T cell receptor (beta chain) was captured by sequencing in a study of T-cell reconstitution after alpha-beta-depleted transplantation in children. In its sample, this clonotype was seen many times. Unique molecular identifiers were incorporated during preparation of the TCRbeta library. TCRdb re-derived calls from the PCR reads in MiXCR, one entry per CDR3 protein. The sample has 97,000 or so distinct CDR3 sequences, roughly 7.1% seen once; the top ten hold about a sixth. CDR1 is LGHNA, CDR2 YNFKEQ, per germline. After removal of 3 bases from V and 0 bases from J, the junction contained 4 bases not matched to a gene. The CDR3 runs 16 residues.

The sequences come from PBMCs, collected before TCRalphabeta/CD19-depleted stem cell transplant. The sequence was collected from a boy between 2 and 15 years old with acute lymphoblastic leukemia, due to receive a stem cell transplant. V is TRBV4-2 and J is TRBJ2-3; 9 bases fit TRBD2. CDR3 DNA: TGTGCCAGCAGCCATAGCGGGGGCCACAGCACAGATACGCAGTATTTT. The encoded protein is CASSHSGGHSTDTQYF.